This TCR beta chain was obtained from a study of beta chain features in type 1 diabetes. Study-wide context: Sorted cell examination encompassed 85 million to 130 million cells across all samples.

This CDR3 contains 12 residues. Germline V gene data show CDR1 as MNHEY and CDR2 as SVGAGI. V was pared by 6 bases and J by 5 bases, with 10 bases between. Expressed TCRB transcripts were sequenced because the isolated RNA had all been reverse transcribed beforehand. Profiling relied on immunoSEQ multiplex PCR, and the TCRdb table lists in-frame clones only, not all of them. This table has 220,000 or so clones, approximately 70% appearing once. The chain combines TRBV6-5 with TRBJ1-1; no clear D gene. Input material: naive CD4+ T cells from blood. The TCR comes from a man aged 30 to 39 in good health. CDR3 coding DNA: TGTGCCAGCAGCTGGTCGTTGACTGAAGCTTTCTTT. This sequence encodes CASSWSLTEAFF.